The clone carrying this TCR beta chain was observed at least ten times. Measured with immunoSEQ multiplex PCR; TCRdb has only the in-frame clones, and not every one. Seen here are approximately 360,000 clones, roughly four fifths observed once, and the top ten hold roughly 5.1%. Cohort 3 donors counted as recovered after two negative PCRs, clearance, or resolved symptoms. This entry belongs to a study of blood T cell repertoires in COVID-19. Turning to the study itself: Samples taken during acute and convalescent COVID-19 were collected in the United States, Italy and Spain.

Germline V gene sequence: CDR1 SGHTA, CDR2 FQGNSA. V gave up 5 bases and J gave up 8 bases, with 18 bases separating them. CDR3 length: 15 amino acids. This sequence joins TRBV7-2 and TRBJ1-4, with a weak D call TRBD1 (5 bases). This receptor was taken from a woman aged 50 to 65 who had recovered from COVID-19. What was sequenced was PBMCs or T cells enriched from blood (not recorded which). The chain's CDR3 is CASSRGKGANEKLFF. Here the CDR3 DNA reads TGTGCCAGCAGCCGCGGTAAAGGGGCAAACGAAAAACTGTTTTTT. Using reference TRBV7-2 and TRBJ1-4 for the parts outside the CDR3, the full variable domain is GAGVSQSPSNKVTEKGKDVELRCDPISGHTALYWYRQSLGQGLEFLIYFQGNSAPDKSGLPSDRFSAERTGGSVSTLTIQRTQQEDSAVYLCASSRGKGANEKLFFGSGTQLSVL.